A single sample gave rise to the 5 T cell receptor beta chains below, sequenced in a study of T cells after yellow fever vaccination. TCRdb reprocessed the 5' RACE reads with MiXCR, giving one entry per CDR3 protein. The repertoire includes 360,000 or so distinct CDR3 sequences, 11% of them detected once, and around 18% sits in the top ten. Sequenced material: PBMCs, taken on the day of the first yellow fever vaccination. These TCRs come from a man aged 18 to 29 who received the YFV17D yellow fever vaccine.

In its sample, this clonotype was seen a few times. The genes are TRBV28 and TRBJ2-7; TRBD1 or TRBD2 may be the D gene (5 bases each). V was clipped by 2 bases and J by 6 bases, with 11 bases between them. This CDR3 spans 13 amino acids. Germline V CDR1 and CDR2: MDHEN, SYDVKM. The CDR3 region is CASSLKPGSEQYV. As DNA, the CDR3 is TGTGCCAGCAGTTTAAAACCAGGGAGCGAGCAGTACGTC.

CDR3 in amino acids: CSASPGQGGTEAFF. The CDR3 coding sequence is TGCAGTGCTAGCCCAGGACAGGGAGGCACTGAAGCTTTCTTT. The gene calls are TRBV20-1 and TRBJ1-1; 8 positions agree with TRBD1. The V segment lost 3 bases and the J segment 4 bases; nucleotides outside the gene matches: 7. The CDR3 contains 14 residues. Germline assignment: CDR1 DFQATT and CDR2 SNEGSKA (reference sequence).

This clonotype was counted only a few times. This rearrangement joins TRBV6-1 to TRBJ2-3, with 10 bases aligning to TRBD2. The CDR3 runs 14 residues. CDR1 is MNHNS and CDR2 is SASEGT in the germline V gene. V lost 8 bases and J lost 5; bases outside the gene matches: 7. In DNA form, the CDR3 reads TGTGCCAGCCGACTAGCGGGTGGGGGAGATACGCAGTATTTT. Protein: CASRLAGGGDTQYF.

The chain joins TRBV7-8 to TRBJ1-5; D uncertain. V gave up 1 base and J gave up 0 bases, with 4 bases separating them. This CDR3 has 14 amino acids. Per germline, CDR1 SGHVS and CDR2 FQNEAQ. In DNA form, the CDR3 reads TGTGCCAGCAGCTTAGAGACTAGCAATCAGCCCCAGCATTTT. Translated, it gives CASSLETSNQPQHF. The variable domain in full, with the rest retrieved from reference TRBV7-8 and TRBJ1-5, is GAGVSQSPRYKVAKRGQDVALRCDPISGHVSLFWYQQALGQGPEFLTYFQNEAQLDKSGLPSDRFFAERPEGSVSTLKIQRTQQEDSAVYLCASSLETSNQPQHFGDGTRLSIL.

This clonotype occurred a few times. V is TRBV12-3 or TRBV12-4 and J is TRBJ1-5, with D hard to call. Deletions cut 7 bases from V and 1 base from J, with 14 bases between. The CDR3 length is 15 residues. The CDR3 is CASTTEVDSNQPQHF. CDR3 sequence (DNA): TGTGCCAGCACCACCGAAGTAGACAGCAATCAGCCCCAGCATTTT.